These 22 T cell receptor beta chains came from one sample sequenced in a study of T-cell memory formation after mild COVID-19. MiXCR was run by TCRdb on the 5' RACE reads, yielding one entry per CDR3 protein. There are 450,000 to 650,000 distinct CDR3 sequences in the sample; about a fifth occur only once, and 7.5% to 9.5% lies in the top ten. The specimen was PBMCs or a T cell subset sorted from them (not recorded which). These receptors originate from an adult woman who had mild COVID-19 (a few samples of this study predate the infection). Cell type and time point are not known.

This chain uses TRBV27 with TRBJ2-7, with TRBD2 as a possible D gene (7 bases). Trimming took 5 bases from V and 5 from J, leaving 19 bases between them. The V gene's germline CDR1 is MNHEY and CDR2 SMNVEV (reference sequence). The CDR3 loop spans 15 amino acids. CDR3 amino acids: CASSPQAGANDEQYF. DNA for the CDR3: TGTGCCAGCAGTCCGCAGGCGGGGGCTAACGACGAGCAGTACTTC.

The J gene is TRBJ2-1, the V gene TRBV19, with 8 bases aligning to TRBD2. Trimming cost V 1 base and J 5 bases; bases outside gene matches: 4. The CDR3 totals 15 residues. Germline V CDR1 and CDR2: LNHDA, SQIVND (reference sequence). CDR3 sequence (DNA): TGTGCCAGTAGTATAGCGGGGGGGCCCAACAATGAGCAGTTCTTC. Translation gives CASSIAGGPNNEQFF.

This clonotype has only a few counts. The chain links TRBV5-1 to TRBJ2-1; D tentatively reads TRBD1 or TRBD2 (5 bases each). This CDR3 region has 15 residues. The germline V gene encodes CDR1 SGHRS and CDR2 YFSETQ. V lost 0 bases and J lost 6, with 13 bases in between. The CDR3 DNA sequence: TGCGCCAGCAGCTTGGTGGGGGAATTCTTCAATGAGCAGTTCTTC. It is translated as CASSLVGEFFNEQFF.

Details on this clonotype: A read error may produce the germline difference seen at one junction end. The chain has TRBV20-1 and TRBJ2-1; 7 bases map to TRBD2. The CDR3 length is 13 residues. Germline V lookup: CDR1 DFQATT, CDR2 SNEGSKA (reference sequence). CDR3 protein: CSARRLAYNEQLF. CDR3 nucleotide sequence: TGCAGTGCTAGGAGACTAGCCTACAATGAGCAGTTATTC.

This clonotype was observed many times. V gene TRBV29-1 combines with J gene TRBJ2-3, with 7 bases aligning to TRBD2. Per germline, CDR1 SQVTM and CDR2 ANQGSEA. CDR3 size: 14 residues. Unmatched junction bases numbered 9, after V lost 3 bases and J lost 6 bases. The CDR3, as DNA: TGCAGCGTTGACCCCCGGGAGGCCACGGATACGCAGTATTTT. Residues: CSVDPREATDTQYF.

The CDR3 bases are TGTGCCATCCAACCCGGACTAGCGGGGTGGGATGAGCAGTTCTTC. Its translation: CAIQPGLAGWDEQFF. The genes are TRBV7-9 and TRBJ2-1, with 12 bases matching TRBD2. CDR1 SEHNR and CDR2 FQNEAQ come from the germline V gene (reference sequence). CDR3 length: 15 amino acids. The J segment lost 8 bases and the V segment lost 10 bases, leaving 12 bases of the junction unmatched.

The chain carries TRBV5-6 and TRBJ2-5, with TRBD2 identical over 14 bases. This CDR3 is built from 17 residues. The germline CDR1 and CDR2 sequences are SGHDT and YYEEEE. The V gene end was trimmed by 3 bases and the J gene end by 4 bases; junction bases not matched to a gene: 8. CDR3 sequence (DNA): TGTGCCAGCAGCTGGGGACTAGCGGGGGCCAGTGGAGAGACCCAGTACTTC. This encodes CASSWGLAGASGETQYF.

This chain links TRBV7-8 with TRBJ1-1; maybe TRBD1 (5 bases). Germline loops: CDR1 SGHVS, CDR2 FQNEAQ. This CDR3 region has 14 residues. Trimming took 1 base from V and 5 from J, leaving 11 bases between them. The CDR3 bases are TGTGCCAGCAGCTTAGGAGTGGGGGGGACTGAAGCTTTCTTT. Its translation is CASSLGVGGTEAFF.

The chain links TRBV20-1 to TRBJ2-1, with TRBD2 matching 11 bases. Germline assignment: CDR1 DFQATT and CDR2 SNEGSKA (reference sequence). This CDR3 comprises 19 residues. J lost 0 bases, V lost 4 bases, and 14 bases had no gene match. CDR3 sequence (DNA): TGCAGTGCTATACCTCCGACTAGCGGGGTCCTAAGCTCCTACAATGAGCAGTTCTTC. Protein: CSAIPPTSGVLSSYNEQFF.

CDR3 amino acids: CASSLTPGGGYNEQFF. The DNA for the CDR3 is TGTGCCAGCAGCTTAACGCCTGGCGGGGGTTACAATGAGCAGTTCTTC. The chain recombines TRBV7-3 with TRBJ2-1; 7 bases agree with TRBD2. This CDR3 spans 16 amino acids. Germline V gene data show CDR1 as SGHTA and CDR2 as FQGTGA. The V segment lost 0 bases and the J segment 4 bases; nucleotides outside the gene matches: 6.

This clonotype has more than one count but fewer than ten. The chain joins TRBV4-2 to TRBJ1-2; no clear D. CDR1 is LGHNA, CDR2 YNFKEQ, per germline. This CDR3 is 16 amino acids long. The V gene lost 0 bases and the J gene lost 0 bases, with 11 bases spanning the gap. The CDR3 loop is CASSQDLAVANYGYTF. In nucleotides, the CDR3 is TGTGCCAGCAGCCAAGATTTGGCCGTAGCTAACTATGGCTACACCTTC.

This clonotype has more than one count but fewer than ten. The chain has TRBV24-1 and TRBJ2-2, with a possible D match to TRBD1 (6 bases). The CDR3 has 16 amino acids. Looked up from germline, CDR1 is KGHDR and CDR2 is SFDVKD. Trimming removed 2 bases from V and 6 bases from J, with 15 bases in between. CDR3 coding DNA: TGTGCCACCAGTGATTCTTTCAGGGGCCTAGCCGGGGAGCTGTTTTTT. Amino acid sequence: CATSDSFRGLAGELFF.

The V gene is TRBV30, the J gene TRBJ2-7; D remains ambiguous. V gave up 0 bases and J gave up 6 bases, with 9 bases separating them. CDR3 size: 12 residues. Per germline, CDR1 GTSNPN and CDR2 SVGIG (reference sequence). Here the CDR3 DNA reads TGTGCCTGGAGTGTAGTAGGGTTCGAGCAGTACTTC. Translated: CAWSVVGFEQYF.

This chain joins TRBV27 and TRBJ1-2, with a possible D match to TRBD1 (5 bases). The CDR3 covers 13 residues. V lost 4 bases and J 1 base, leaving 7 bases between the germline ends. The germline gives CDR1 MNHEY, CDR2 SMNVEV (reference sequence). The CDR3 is CASSSQVNYGYTF. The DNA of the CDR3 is TGTGCCAGCAGTTCACAGGTTAACTATGGCTACACCTTC.

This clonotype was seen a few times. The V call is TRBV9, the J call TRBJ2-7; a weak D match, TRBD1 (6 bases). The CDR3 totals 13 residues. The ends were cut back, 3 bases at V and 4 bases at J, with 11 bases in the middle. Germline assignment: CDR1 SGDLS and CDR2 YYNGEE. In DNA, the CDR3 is TGTGCCAGCAGCGCACAGGGTGGGTACGAGCAGTACTTC. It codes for CASSAQGGYEQYF.

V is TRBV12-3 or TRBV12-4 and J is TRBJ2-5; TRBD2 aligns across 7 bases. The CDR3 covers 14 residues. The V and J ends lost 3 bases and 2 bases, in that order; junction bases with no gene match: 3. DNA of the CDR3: TGTGCCAGCAGTTTTAGCGGGCCTCAAGAGACCCAGTACTTC. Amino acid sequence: CASSFSGPQETQYF.

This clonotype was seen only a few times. CDR3 amino acids: CASSYSGTSLEQYF. DNA of the CDR3: TGTGCCAGCAGTTACTCTGGGACTAGCCTCGAGCAGTACTTC. The gene calls are TRBV6-5 and TRBJ2-7; 9 positions agree with TRBD2. The length of the CDR3 is 14 residues. Germline V gene sequence: CDR1 MNHEY, CDR2 SVGAGI. The ends lost 0 bases at V and 6 bases at J; junction bases unmatched: 3.

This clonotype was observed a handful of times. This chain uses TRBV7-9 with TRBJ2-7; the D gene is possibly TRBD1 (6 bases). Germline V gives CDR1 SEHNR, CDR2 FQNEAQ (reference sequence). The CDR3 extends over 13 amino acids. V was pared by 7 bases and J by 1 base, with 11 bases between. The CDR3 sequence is CASTPDSSYEQYF. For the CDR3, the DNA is TGTGCCAGCACCCCGGACAGTTCCTACGAGCAGTACTTC.

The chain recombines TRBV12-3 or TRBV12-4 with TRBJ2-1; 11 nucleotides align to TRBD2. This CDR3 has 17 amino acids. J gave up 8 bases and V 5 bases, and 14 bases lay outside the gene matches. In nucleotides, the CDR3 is TGTGCCAGCAGTCCAGGGGTTAGCGGGAGGGCGGTCTATGAGCAGTTCTTC. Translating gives CASSPGVSGRAVYEQFF.

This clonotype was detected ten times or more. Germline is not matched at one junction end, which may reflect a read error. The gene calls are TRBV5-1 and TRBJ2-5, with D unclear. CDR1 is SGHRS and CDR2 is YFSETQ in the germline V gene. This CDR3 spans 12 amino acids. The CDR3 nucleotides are TGTGCCAGCAGCTTCTACCAAGAGACCCAGTACTTC. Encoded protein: CASSFYQETQYF.

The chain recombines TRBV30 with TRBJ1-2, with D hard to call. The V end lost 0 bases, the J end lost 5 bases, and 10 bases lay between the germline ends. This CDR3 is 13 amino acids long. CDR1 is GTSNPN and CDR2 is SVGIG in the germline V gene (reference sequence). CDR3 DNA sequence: TGTGCCTGGAGTGTGGAAGGGAGGTATGGCTACACCTTC. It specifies CAWSVEGRYGYTF.

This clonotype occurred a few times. The chain's CDR3 is CASSPTGQGAGGNIQYF. The CDR3 nucleotides are TGCGCCAGCAGCCCCACGGGACAGGGGGCCGGGGGGAACATTCAGTACTTC. The rearrangement uses TRBV5-1 and TRBJ2-4; 12 nucleotides align to TRBD1. This CDR3 is 17 amino acids long. Germline trimming cut 4 bases from V and 7 bases from J; bases unmatched to any gene: 12. Germline V CDR1 and CDR2: SGHRS, YFSETQ.